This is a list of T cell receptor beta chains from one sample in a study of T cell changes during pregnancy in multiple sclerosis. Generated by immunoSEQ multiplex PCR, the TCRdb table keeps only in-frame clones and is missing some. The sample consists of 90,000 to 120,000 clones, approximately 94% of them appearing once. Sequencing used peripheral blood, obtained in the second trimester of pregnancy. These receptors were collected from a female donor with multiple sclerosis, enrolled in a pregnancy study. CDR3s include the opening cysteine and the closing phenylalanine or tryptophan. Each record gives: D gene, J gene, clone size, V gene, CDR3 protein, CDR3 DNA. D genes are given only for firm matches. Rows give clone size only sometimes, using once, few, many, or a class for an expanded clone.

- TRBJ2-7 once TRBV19 CASSIVSGASYEQYF TGTGCCAGTAGTATAGTGTCAGGGGCCTCCTACGAGCAGTACTTC
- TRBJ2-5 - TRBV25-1 CASSDRETQYF TGTGCCAGCAGTGATCGGGAGACCCAGTACTTC
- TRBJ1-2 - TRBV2 CASSGSRGYGYTF TGTGCCAGCAGTGGGTCCAGGGGCTATGGCTACACCTTC
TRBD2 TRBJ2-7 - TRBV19 CASSLSGSSYEQYF TGTGCCAGTAGCTTAAGCGGGAGCTCCTACGAGCAGTACTTC
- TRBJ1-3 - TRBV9 CASSVFDLSGSGNTIYF TGTGCCAGCAGCGTGTTTGATCTATCGGGGTCAGGAAACACCATATATTTT
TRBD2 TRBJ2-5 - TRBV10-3 CAISGGGQETQYF TGTGCCATCAGTGGGGGGGGCCAAGAGACCCAGTACTTC
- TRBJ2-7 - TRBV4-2 CASSQVLGGQYEQYF TGTGCCAGCAGCCAAGTGCTCGGGGGGCAATACGAGCAGTACTTC
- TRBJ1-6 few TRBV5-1 CASSLAADRQAPLHF TGCGCCAGCAGCCTCGCCGCGGACAGACAAGCACCCCTCCACTTT
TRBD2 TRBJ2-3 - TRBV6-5 CASSHLAGSTDTQYF TGTGCCAGCAGCCACCTAGCGGGAAGCACAGATACGCAGTATTTT
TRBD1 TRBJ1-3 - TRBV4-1 CASSRGDRASGNTIYF TGCGCCAGCAGCCGGGGGGACAGGGCCTCTGGAAACACCATATATTTT
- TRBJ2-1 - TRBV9 CASSIRDNSNEQFF TGTGCCAGCAGCATCCGGGATAACAGTAATGAGCAGTTCTTC
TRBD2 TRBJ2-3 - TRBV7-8 CALARPDGLAGVWDDTQYF TGTGCCTTGGCCCGACCGGACGGACTAGCGGGGGTCTGGGATGATACGCAGTATTTT
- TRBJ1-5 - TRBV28 CASSSRPQGEAYQPQHF TGTGCCAGCAGTTCCCGACCACAGGGCGAAGCATATCAGCCCCAGCATTTT
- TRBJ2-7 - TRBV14 CASSQDAGREQYF TGTGCCAGCAGCCAAGATGCGGGGAGGGAGCAGTACTTC
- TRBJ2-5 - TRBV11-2 CASSFGGAYQETQYF TGTGCCAGCAGCTTCGGTGGGGCGTACCAAGAGACCCAGTACTTC
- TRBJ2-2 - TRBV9 CASSVYGDTGELFF TGTGCCAGCAGCGTCTACGGAGACACCGGGGAGCTGTTTTTT